The 14 T cell receptor beta chains reported below all come from one sample, sequenced in a study of cytomegalovirus exposure and HLA in healthy donors (dated by TCRdb to about 2017). Libraries were made using the immunoSEQ multiplex PCR assay. For the multiplex PCR, a mixture combining 60 forward primers for TCR Vbeta segments and 13 reverse primers for TCR Jbeta segments was used. Here the immuneACCESS table is served through TCRdb, limited to in-frame sequences with V and J called. Missing clones are a known gap in these copies; in checked studies unresolved V genes cover under half, and the rest lacks a known reason. The sample profile shows 65,000 to 70,000 clones; about 80% of them were found once. Around 6% of the sample rests with the top ten. The sequencing sample was made of PBMCs. The receptors were sampled from a man between 50 and 59 years old in good health and CMV-seronegative.

J is TRBJ2-1 and V is TRBV4-2, with D possibly being TRBD2 (6 bases). V dropped 3 bases and J dropped 3 bases, with 9 bases sitting between them. The CDR3 is 14 amino acids. Germline lookup yields CDR1 LGHNA and CDR2 YNFKEQ. Here the CDR3 DNA reads TGTGCCAGCAGCCAGGGGGGAGGCTACAATGAGCAGTTCTTC. This encodes CASSQGGGYNEQFF.

The chain links TRBV27 to TRBJ1-6; D remains unclear. The CDR3 runs 17 residues. Germline V gene lookup returns CDR1 MNHEY and CDR2 SMNVEV (reference sequence). The germline V and J ends were trimmed by 1 base and 7 bases, with 17 bases remaining between them. CDR3 region: CASSLWPREGGNSPLHF. For the CDR3, the DNA is TGTGCCAGCAGTTTATGGCCTCGAGAGGGAGGGAATTCACCCCTCCACTTT.

This rearrangement joins TRBV19 to TRBJ1-5; a possible D gene is TRBD1 (6 bases). The CDR3 consists of 13 residues. Trimming stripped 5 bases from V and 3 bases from J, with 8 bases between. Germline V CDR1 and CDR2: LNHDA, SQIVND (reference sequence). CDR3 coding DNA: TGTGCCAGTAGTGACAGGTTCAATCAGCCCCAGCATTTT. Residues: CASSDRFNQPQHF.

This chain connects TRBV5-1 to TRBJ2-1; D unclear. Trimming removed 4 bases from V and 4 bases from J, with 6 bases in between. The V gene's germline CDR1 is SGHRS and CDR2 YFSETQ. The CDR3 extends over 12 amino acids. As DNA, the CDR3 is TGCGCCAGCAGCCCAGTTTACAATGAGCAGTTCTTC. It encodes CASSPVYNEQFF.

This chain connects TRBV28 to TRBJ1-1; 9 bases line up with TRBD1. Germline CDR1 reads MDHEN; CDR2 reads SYDVKM. This CDR3 is 17 amino acids long. The J segment lost 4 bases and the V segment lost 6 bases, leaving 15 bases of the junction unmatched. The CDR3 region is CASRTYKADRGGTEAFF. CDR3 bases: TGTGCCAGCAGGACATACAAAGCCGACAGGGGGGGCACTGAAGCTTTCTTT.

This sequence joins TRBV30 and TRBJ1-5; no definite D call. Germline V gene lookup returns CDR1 GTSNPN and CDR2 SVGIG (reference sequence). This CDR3 contains 14 residues. Trimming stripped 1 base from V and 5 bases from J, with 12 bases between. The CDR3, as DNA: TGTGCCTGGAGTGGCGCCGTATTCGATCAGCCCCAGCATTTT. It translates to CAWSGAVFDQPQHF.

The chain is built from TRBV28 and TRBJ1-1; D remains ambiguous. CDR3 length: 13 amino acids. V lost 4 bases and J lost 6, with 12 bases in between. Germline assignment: CDR1 MDHEN and CDR2 SYDVKM. The CDR3 here is CASSSSVPPEAFF. The CDR3 nucleotides are TGTGCCAGCAGTTCCTCAGTCCCACCTGAAGCTTTCTTT. Full variable domain (missing parts from reference TRBV28 and TRBJ1-1): DVKVTQSSRYLVKRTGEKVFLECVQDMDHENMFWYRQDPGLGLRLIYFSYDVKMKEKGDIPEGYSVSREKKERFSLILESASTNQTSMYLCASSSSVPPEAFFGQGTRLTVV.

The sample holds a few counts of this clone. V is TRBV25-1 and J is TRBJ2-5; D perhaps matches TRBD2 (5 bases). CDR3 size: 18 residues. Trimming stripped 5 bases from V and 2 bases from J, with 24 bases between. The germline V gene encodes CDR1 MGHDK and CDR2 SYGVNS. The CDR3 sequence is CASSPHTGWELSQETQYF. The CDR3 coding sequence is TGTGCCAGCAGTCCACACACGGGGTGGGAGCTTTCTCAAGAGACCCAGTACTTC. The full variable domain, its missing parts supplied by reference TRBV25-1 and TRBJ2-5, is EADIYQTPRYLVIGTGKKITLECSQTMGHDKMYWYQQDPGMELHLIHYSYGVNSTEKGDLSSESTVSRIRTEHFPLTLESARPSHTSQYLCASSPHTGWELSQETQYFGPGTRLLVL.

The chain recombines TRBV6-6 with TRBJ2-5; D is uncertain. Near its end, the DNA agrees better with TRBJ2-7, so the J call may be wrong. The CDR3 runs to 13 residues. The germline V gene encodes CDR1 MNHNY and CDR2 SVGAGI (reference sequence). For the CDR3, the DNA is TGTGCCAGCAGTTACTACTCCGAGTACGAGCAGTACTTC. Encoded protein: CASSYYSEYEQYF.

The table lists this clone with a few counts. The V call is TRBV7-3, the J call TRBJ1-1; D may be TRBD1 (5 bases). CDR1 and CDR2 (germline): SGHTA, FQGTGA. The CDR3 extends over 14 amino acids. The V and J ends lost 2 bases and 11 bases respectively, with 18 bases between them. Written as DNA, the CDR3 is TGTGCCAGCAGCTTAGGTGGCGCGGGAGGGGCGGCTTTCTTT. It is translated as CASSLGGAGGAAFF.

The rearrangement uses TRBV27 and TRBJ2-2, with TRBD1 matching 9 bases. Germline assignment: CDR1 MNHEY and CDR2 SMNVEV (reference sequence). The CDR3 covers 17 residues. V dropped 5 bases and J dropped 3; count of bases not matched to a gene: 10. The CDR3 sequence is CASSPVGGQGDTGELFF. Written as DNA, the CDR3 is TGTGCCAGCAGTCCGGTTGGGGGACAGGGAGACACCGGGGAGCTGTTTTTT.

The chain is built from TRBV5-1 and TRBJ2-3; no definite D call. CDR1 SGHRS and CDR2 YFSETQ come from the germline V gene. The CDR3 is 13 residues long. V shed 4 bases and J shed 3 bases, with 9 bases lying between them. The CDR3 spells CASSPGRTDTQYF. The CDR3 DNA sequence: TGCGCCAGCAGCCCTGGGCGTACAGATACGCAGTATTTT. Together with reference TRBV5-1 and TRBJ2-3, the CDR3 gives the full variable domain: KAGVTQTPRYLIKTRGQQVTLSCSPISGHRSVSWYQQTPGQGLQFLFEYFSETQRNKGNFPGRFSGRQFSNSRSEMNVSTLELGDSALYLCASSPGRTDTQYFGPGTRLTVL.

The chain combines TRBV29-1 with TRBJ1-5, with TRBD1 matching 10 bases. The CDR3 loop spans 14 amino acids. The V gene's germline CDR1 is SQVTM and CDR2 ANQGSEA. Trimming at V came to 6 bases and at J to 3 bases, leaving 5 bases not matched to a gene. The CDR3 loop reads CSVKGTGDNQPQHF. Written as DNA, the CDR3 is TGCAGCGTCAAGGGGACAGGGGACAATCAGCCCCAGCATTTT.

This clone showed up just once. The chain carries TRBV4-1 and TRBJ2-7, with 10 bases matching TRBD2. The CDR3 has 16 residues. After removal of 3 bases from V and 0 bases from J, the junction contained 5 bases not matched to a gene. Germline loops: CDR1 MGHRA, CDR2 YSYEKL. DNA for the CDR3: TGCGCCAGCAGCCATCCAGCGGGGGGGAGCTCCTACGAGCAGTACTTC. It translates to CASSHPAGGSSYEQYF.